This is a list of T cell receptor beta chains from one sample in a study of T cells in Graves' hyperthyroidism and ophthalmopathy. TCRdb called the multiplex PCR reads again in MiXCR, with one record for every CDR3 protein. The sample contains approximately 430,000 distinct CDR3 sequences, 15% to 19% of which appear only once. The sequenced sample consisted of blood. All receptors derive from a woman aged 18-30 years with Graves' hyperthyroidism. The CDR3 runs from the conserved cysteine through the conserved F or W. D genes are given only for firm matches. A row's size may be missing; if present it is once, few, many or a size class.

J gene,V gene,clone size,D gene,CDR3 protein,CDR3 DNA
TRBJ2-1,TRBV3-1,many,NA,CASSHGVQREQFF,TGTGCCAGCAGCCACGGGGTCCAGCGAGAGCAGTTCTTC
TRBJ1-2,TRBV3-1,many,TRBD1,CASSPGQVFNGYTF,TGTGCCAGCAGCCCGGGACAGGTCTTCAATGGCTACACCTTC
TRBJ2-2,TRBV12-3/TRBV12-4,many,TRBD2,CASSFVGGGTGELFF,TGTGCCAGCAGTTTTGTGGGGGGGGGCACCGGGGAGCTGTTTTTT
TRBJ2-1,TRBV9,many,NA,CASSVSPSGSYNEQFF,TGTGCCAGCAGCGTATCGCCCAGCGGGTCATACAATGAGCAGTTCTTC
TRBJ2-1,TRBV2,many,NA,CASSALIWSWHEQFF,TGTGCCAGCAGCGCCCTAATATGGAGTTGGCATGAGCAGTTCTTC
TRBJ2-1,TRBV20-1,NA,NA,CSASQVADYNEQFF,TGCAGTGCTAGTCAGGTAGCGGACTACAATGAGCAGTTCTTC
TRBJ2-1,TRBV3-1,many,NA,CASSQDGDAYNEQFF,TGTGCCAGCAGCCAAGATGGGGACGCCTACAATGAGCAGTTCTTC
TRBJ1-6,TRBV2,many,TRBD1,CASRRQGIDSPLHF,TGTGCCAGCAGGAGACAGGGGATCGATTCACCCCTCCACTTT
TRBJ2-6,TRBV28,many,NA,CASSLMGFSSGANVLTF,TGTGCCAGCAGCCTTATGGGCTTCAGCTCTGGGGCCAACGTCCTGACTTTC
TRBJ2-2,TRBV6-1,many,TRBD1,CASHRTRGLLTGELFF,TGTGCCAGTCACCGGACCAGGGGGCTACTCACCGGGGAGCTGTTTTTT
TRBJ1-2,TRBV7-2,NA,NA,CASSPPPGTLIYGYTF,TGTGCCAGCAGTCCACCCCCAGGGACCCTTATCTATGGCTACACCTTC
TRBJ2-2,TRBV19,NA,NA,CASSILTGGELFF,TGTGCCAGTAGTATTCTTACGGGAGGGGAGCTGTTTTTT
TRBJ2-6,TRBV3-1,many,NA,CASSQDSSGANVLTF,TGTGCCAGCAGCCAAGACAGCTCTGGGGCCAACGTCCTGACTTTC
TRBJ1-6,TRBV19,many,TRBD1,CASSTRVGTGFSPLHF,TGTGCCAGTAGTACGAGGGTGGGGACAGGGTTCTCACCCCTCCACTTT
TRBJ2-1,TRBV11-1,many,NA,CASSPDQAAYNEQFF,TGTGCCAGCAGCCCGGACCAAGCGGCCTACAATGAGCAGTTCTTC
TRBJ1-1,TRBV7-6,many,TRBD1,CASSFTGTGGGTEAFF,TGTGCCAGCAGCTTTACCGGGACAGGGGGCGGAACTGAAGCTTTCTTT
TRBJ1-6,TRBV11-2,many,TRBD1,CASSPRTGQNSPLHF,TGTGCCAGCAGCCCGCGGACAGGGCAAAATTCACCCCTCCACTTT
TRBJ1-2,TRBV6-5,many,NA,CASSYSYDRVAYGYTF,TGTGCCAGCAGTTACTCATACGATCGCGTTGCCTATGGCTACACCTTC
TRBJ1-1,TRBV5-1,many,NA,CASSSTGHGLGTFF,TGCGCCAGCAGCTCGACAGGCCATGGCCTTGGGACTTTCTTT
TRBJ2-7,TRBV5-1,many,NA,CASSLYQRSYEQYF,TGCGCCAGCAGCTTGTACCAGCGATCCTACGAGCAGTACTTC
TRBJ1-2,TRBV28,many,TRBD1,CASSFNGQGFYGYTF,TGTGCCAGCAGCTTCAATGGACAGGGCTTCTATGGCTACACCTTC
TRBJ1-2,TRBV5-4,NA,NA,CASSPSPGAEYGYTF,TGTGCCAGCAGCCCCTCCCCGGGGGCCGAGTATGGCTACACCTTC
TRBJ2-1,TRBV19,NA,TRBD2,CASRRGTSPVYEQFF,TGTGCCAGTAGGAGGGGGACTAGTCCTGTGTACGAGCAGTTCTTC
TRBJ1-3,TRBV15,NA,NA,CATSSRLSGNTIYF,TGTGCCACCAGCAGCAGGTTGTCTGGAAACACCATATATTTT
TRBJ2-6,TRBV19,few,NA,CASSTLLGSAGANVLTF,TGTGCCAGTAGTACTCTGTTGGGTTCGGCAGGGGCCAACGTCCTGACTTTC
TRBJ2-2,TRBV2,many,NA,CASREEGAITGELFF,TGTGCCAGCAGGGAGGAGGGGGCGATCACCGGGGAGCTGTTTTTT
TRBJ2-1,TRBV7-6,NA,NA,CASSLLGRDEQFF,TGTGCCAGCAGCTTGCTAGGACGGGATGAGCAGTTCTTC
TRBJ2-3,TRBV5-1,many,NA,CASSLGSSGPSTDTQYF,TGCGCCAGCAGCTTGGGGAGCTCGGGGCCTAGCACAGATACGCAGTATTTT
TRBJ2-7,TRBV10-3,NA,TRBD2,CAIRVRERGCEQYF,TGTGCCATCAGGGTCCGGGAGCGGGGATGCGAGCAGTACTTC
TRBJ2-1,TRBV9,many,NA,CASSPLAARPNEQFF,TGTGCCAGCAGCCCCCTCGCAGCGAGACCCAATGAGCAGTTCTTC
TRBJ1-2,TRBV6-5,many,NA,CASSYSIGGRGYGYTF,TGTGCCAGCAGTTACTCGATAGGTGGGAGAGGATATGGCTACACCTTC
TRBJ2-1,TRBV7-2,many,TRBD1,CASSLDGTGVYNEQFF,TGTGCCAGCAGCTTAGACGGGACAGGGGTTTACAATGAGCAGTTCTTC
TRBJ2-7,TRBV10-3,NA,NA,CAITQTGYEQYF,TGTGCCATCACCCAGACTGGATACGAGCAGTACTTC
TRBJ2-3,TRBV19,few,TRBD1,CASSTPRDSSTDTQYF,TGTGCCAGTAGTACACCCCGGGACAGTAGCACAGATACGCAGTATTTT
TRBJ1-1,TRBV6-6,many,NA,CASSYSWTANTEAFF,TGTGCCAGCAGTTACTCCTGGACGGCGAACACTGAAGCTTTCTTT
TRBJ2-2,TRBV20-1,NA,NA,CSARDGNRVGELFF,TGCAGTGCTAGAGACGGGAACAGGGTCGGGGAGCTGTTTTTT
TRBJ2-7,TRBV28,many,NA,CASSLHGRIEQYF,TGTGCCAGCAGTCTGCACGGAAGGATCGAGCAGTACTTC
TRBJ2-7,TRBV11-3,many,TRBD2,CASSPAGEAHEQYF,TGTGCCAGCAGCCCCGCGGGGGAAGCACACGAGCAGTACTTC
TRBJ2-7,TRBV7-9,many,TRBD2,CASSPTSGASYEQYF,TGTGCCAGCAGCCCGACTAGCGGAGCCTCCTACGAGCAGTACTTC
TRBJ1-2,TRBV11-3,many,NA,CASSLGAGGYTF,TGTGCCAGCAGCCTCGGGGCTGGAGGCTACACCTTC
TRBJ1-6,TRBV5-1,NA,NA,CASSSWTDNSPLHF,TGCGCCAGCAGCTCTTGGACAGATAATTCACCCCTCCACTTT
TRBJ2-5,TRBV20-1,many,NA,CSAEEAGLETQYF,TGCAGTGCTGAGGAGGCGGGCCTAGAGACCCAGTACTTC
TRBJ1-6,TRBV28,many,NA,CASSSSDSTPLHF,TGTGCCAGCAGTTCAAGCGATTCGACACCCCTCCACTTT
TRBJ2-6,TRBV20-1,NA,NA,CSASPQAGANVLTF,TGCAGTGCGAGCCCACAGGCTGGGGCCAACGTCCTGACTTTC
TRBJ2-7,TRBV10-3,many,TRBD2,CAIRLAGVEQYF,TGTGCCATCAGACTAGCGGGAGTCGAGCAGTACTTC
TRBJ2-2,TRBV4-1,NA,TRBD2,CASSGGDWTGELFF,TGCGCCAGCAGCGGGGGGGATTGGACCGGGGAGCTGTTTTTT
TRBJ2-7,TRBV13,many,TRBD2,CASRGRSIAGGLAEQYF,TGTGCCAGCAGGGGCCGAAGCATAGCGGGAGGGCTTGCGGAGCAGTACTTC
TRBJ2-3,TRBV6-1,many,TRBD1,CASVNRGPDTQYF,TGTGCCAGCGTGAACAGGGGCCCAGATACGCAGTATTTT